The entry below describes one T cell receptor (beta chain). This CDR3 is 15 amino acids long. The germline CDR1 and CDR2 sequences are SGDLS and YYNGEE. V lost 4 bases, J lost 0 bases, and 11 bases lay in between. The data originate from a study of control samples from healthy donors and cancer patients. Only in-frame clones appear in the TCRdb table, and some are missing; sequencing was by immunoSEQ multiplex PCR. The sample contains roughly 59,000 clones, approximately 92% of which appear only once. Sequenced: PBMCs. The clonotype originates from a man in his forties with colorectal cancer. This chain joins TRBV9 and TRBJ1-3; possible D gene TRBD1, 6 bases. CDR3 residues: CASSPMDSSGNTIYF. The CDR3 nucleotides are TGTGCCAGCAGCCCCATGGACAGCTCTGGAAACACCATATATTTT.